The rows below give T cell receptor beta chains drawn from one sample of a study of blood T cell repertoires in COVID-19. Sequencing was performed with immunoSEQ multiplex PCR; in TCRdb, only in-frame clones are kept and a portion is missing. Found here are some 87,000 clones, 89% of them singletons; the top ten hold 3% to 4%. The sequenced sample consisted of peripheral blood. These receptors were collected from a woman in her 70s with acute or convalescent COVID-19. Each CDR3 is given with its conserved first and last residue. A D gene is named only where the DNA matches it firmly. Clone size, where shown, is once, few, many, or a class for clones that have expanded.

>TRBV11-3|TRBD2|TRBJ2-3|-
CASSLSGLAGANRDTQYF
TGTGCCAGCAGCTTATCCGGACTAGCGGGGGCCAACAGGGATACGCAGTATTTT
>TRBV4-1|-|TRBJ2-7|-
CASSQGSVGGSSYEQYF
TGCGCCAGCAGCCAAGGTTCCGTCGGCGGTAGCTCCTACGAGCAGTACTTC
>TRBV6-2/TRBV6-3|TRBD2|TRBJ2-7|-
CASSYSLAGAYEQYF
TGTGCCAGCAGTTACTCTCTAGCGGGGGCCTACGAGCAGTACTTC
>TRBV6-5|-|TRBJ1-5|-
CASSYSRSDQPQHF
TGTGCCAGCAGTTACTCGAGGTCCGATCAGCCCCAGCATTTT
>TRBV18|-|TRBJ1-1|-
CASSPPGGTEAFF
TGTGCCAGCTCACCACCAGGGGGCACTGAAGCTTTCTTT
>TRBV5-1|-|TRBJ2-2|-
CASSLGVGNPTGELFF
TGCGCCAGCAGCTTGGGTGTTGGCAACCCCACCGGGGAGCTGTTTTTT
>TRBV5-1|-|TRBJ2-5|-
CASSLGVTNQETQYF
TGCGCCAGCAGCTTGGGAGTCACCAACCAAGAGACCCAGTACTTC
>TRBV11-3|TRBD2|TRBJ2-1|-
CASSHLAGVRNEQFF
TGTGCCAGCAGCCATCTAGCGGGGGTCCGCAATGAGCAGTTCTTC
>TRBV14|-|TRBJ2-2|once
CASSQGGYFVTGELFF
TGTGCCAGCAGCCAAGGCGGATACTTCGTCACCGGGGAGCTGTTTTTT
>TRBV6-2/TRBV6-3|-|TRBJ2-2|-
CASSYLNRVNTGELFF
TGTGCCAGCAGTTACTTAAACAGGGTGAACACCGGGGAGCTGTTTTTT
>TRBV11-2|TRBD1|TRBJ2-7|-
CASSPRQGYEQYF
TGTGCCAGCAGCCCTCGACAGGGCTACGAGCAGTACTTC
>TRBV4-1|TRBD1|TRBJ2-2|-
CASSLTDRDSTGELFF
TGCGCCAGCAGCCTGACGGACAGGGACTCGACCGGGGAGCTGTTTTTT
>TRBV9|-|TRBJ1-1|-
CASSVAWGRGAGAEAFF
TGTGCCAGCAGCGTAGCTTGGGGGAGGGGAGCTGGAGCTGAAGCTTTCTTT
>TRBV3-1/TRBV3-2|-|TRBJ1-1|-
CASSHSGQGSTEAFF
TGTGCCAGCAGCCATAGCGGTCAGGGTAGCACTGAAGCTTTCTTT
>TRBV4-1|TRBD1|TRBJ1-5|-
CASSQGTGQGGSNQPQHF
TGCGCCAGCAGCCAAGGAACGGGACAGGGGGGTAGCAATCAGCCCCAGCATTTT
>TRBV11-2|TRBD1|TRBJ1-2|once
CASSLGQGLSGYTF
TGTGCCAGCAGCTTAGGACAGGGGTTAAGCGGCTACACCTTC
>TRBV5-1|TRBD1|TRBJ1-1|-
CASSLQGASTEAFF
TGCGCCAGCAGCTTACAGGGGGCGAGTACTGAAGCTTTCTTT
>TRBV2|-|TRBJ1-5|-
CASRDTGGLGNQPQHF
TGTGCCAGCAGGGATACAGGAGGGCTCGGCAATCAGCCCCAGCATTTT
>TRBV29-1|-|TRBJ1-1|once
CSVETSQNTEAFF
TGCAGCGTTGAGACTTCTCAGAACACTGAAGCTTTCTTT
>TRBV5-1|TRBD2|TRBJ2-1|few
CASSLKAGGPGYNEQFF
TGCGCCAGCAGCTTGAAAGCGGGAGGGCCGGGCTACAATGAGCAGTTCTTC
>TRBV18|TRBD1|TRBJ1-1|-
CASSPHRGMNTEAFF
TGTGCCAGCTCACCTCACAGGGGGATGAACACTGAAGCTTTCTTT
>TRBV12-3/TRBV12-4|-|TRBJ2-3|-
CASRLSTDTQYF
TGTGCCAGCAGACTTTCCACAGATACGCAGTATTTT
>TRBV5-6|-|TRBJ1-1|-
CASSTDNREWVEAFF
TGTGCCAGCAGCACCGACAACAGGGAGTGGGTTGAAGCTTTCTTT
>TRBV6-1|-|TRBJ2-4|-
CASSETAGNIQYF
TGTGCCAGCAGTGAAACAGCGGGAAACATTCAGTACTTC
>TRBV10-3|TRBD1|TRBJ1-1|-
CAIRQDRDTEAFF
TGTGCCATCAGACAGGACAGGGACACTGAAGCTTTCTTT
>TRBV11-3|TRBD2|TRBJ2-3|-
CASSRQAGAPTDTQYF
TGTGCCAGCAGCCGGCAAGCGGGAGCCCCCACAGATACGCAGTATTTT